The T cell receptor beta chain described here comes from a study of blood T cell repertoires in COVID-19. Exposed enrollees encountered a COVID-19 case at some point within 2 weeks before study entry. The repertoire was sequenced with immunoSEQ multiplex PCR; TCRdb's copy has only in-frame clones and lacks some. The data show roughly 400,000 clones, roughly 88% seen once. Sequencing was done on a sample of PBMCs or T cells enriched from blood (not recorded which). The receptor was isolated from a woman between 18 and 29 years old who had been exposed to COVID-19.

The CDR3 DNA reads as TGTGCCAGCAGCTTAAGGGTTTGGGACAGGGGAAATTCACCCCTCCACTTT. It codes for CASSLRVWDRGNSPLHF. The gene calls are TRBV7-8 and TRBJ1-6; TRBD1 aligns across 10 bases. Germline CDR1 and CDR2: SGHVS and FQNEAQ. This CDR3 contains 17 residues. Trimming removed 2 bases from V and 7 bases from J; junction bases left unmatched: 8.